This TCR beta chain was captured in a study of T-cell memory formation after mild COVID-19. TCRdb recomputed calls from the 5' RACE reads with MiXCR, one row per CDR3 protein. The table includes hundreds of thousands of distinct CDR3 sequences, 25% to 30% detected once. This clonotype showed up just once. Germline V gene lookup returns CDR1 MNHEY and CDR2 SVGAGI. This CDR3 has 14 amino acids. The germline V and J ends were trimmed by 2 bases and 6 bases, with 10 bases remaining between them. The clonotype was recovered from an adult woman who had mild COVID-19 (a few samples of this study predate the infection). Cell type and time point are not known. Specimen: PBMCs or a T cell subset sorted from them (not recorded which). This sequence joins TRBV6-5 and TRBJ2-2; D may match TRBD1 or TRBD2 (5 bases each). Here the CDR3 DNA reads TGTGCCAGCAGTTACGGGACCCCGCCCGGGGAGCTGTTTTTT. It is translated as CASSYGTPPGELFF.